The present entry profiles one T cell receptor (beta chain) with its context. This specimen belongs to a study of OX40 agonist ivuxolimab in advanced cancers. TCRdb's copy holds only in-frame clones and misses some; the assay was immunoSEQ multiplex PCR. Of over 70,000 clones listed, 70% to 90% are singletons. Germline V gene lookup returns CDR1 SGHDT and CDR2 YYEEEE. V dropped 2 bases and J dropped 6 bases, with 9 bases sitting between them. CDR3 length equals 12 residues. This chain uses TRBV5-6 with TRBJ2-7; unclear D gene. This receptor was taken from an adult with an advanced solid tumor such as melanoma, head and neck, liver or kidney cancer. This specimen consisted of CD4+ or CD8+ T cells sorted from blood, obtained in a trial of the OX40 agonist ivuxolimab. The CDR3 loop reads CASSLVDREQYF. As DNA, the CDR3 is TGTGCCAGCAGCTTAGTTGACCGCGAGCAGTACTTC.